The clone carrying this T cell receptor beta chain has only a few counts. Its antigen is currently unknown. With template switching, a universal primer site was added, and the cDNA carried unique molecular identifiers. TCRdb passed the 5' RACE reads through MiXCR, listing each CDR3 protein once. In the table there are hundreds of thousands of distinct CDR3 sequences, around 12% of which are singletons. V was pared by 7 bases and J by 8 bases, with 11 bases between. The CDR3 covers 12 residues. The germline gives CDR1 SGHVS, CDR2 FNYEAQ. The source of the sample is a study of identical twins. Study results and caveats: The abundant beta clonotypes from cord blood had fewer insertions, and memory repertoires had none of this. Out-of-frame alpha sequences shared by twins were enriched for low generation probability.

Another study also made use of these data, one on yellow fever vaccine responses in identical twins.

The clonotype was recovered from a young woman in good health. Sequences were obtained from PBMCs. This chain joins TRBV7-6 and TRBJ2-2, with no clear D. The CDR3 nucleotides read TGTGCCAGCACCGTGGTGGTGGGGGAGCTGTTTTTT. Translated: CASTVVVGELFF.